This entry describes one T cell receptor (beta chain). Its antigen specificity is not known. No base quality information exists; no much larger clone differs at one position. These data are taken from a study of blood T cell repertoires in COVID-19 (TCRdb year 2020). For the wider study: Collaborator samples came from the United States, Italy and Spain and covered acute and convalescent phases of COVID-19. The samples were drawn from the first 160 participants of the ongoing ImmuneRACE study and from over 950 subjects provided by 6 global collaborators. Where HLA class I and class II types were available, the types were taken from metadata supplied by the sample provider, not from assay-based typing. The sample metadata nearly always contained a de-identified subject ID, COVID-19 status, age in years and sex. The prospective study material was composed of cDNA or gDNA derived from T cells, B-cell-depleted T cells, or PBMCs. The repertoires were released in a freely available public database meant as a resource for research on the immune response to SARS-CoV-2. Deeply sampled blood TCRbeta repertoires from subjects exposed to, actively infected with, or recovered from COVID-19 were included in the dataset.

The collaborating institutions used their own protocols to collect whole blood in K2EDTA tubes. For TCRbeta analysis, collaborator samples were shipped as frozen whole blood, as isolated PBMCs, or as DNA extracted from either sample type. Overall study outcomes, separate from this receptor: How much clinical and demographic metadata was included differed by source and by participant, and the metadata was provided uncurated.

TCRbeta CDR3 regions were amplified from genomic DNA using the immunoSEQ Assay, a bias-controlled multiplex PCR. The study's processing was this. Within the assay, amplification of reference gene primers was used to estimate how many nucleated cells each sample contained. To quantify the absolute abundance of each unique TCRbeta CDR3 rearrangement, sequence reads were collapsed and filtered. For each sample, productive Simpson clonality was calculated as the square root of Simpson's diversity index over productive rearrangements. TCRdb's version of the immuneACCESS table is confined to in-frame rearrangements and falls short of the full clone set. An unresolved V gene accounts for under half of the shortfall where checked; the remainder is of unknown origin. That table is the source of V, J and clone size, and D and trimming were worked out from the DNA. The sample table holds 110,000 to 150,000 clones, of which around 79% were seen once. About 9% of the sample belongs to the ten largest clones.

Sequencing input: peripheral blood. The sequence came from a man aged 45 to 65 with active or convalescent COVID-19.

CDR3 loop: CASSSNRYGAYEQYF. DNA sequence: TGTGCCAGCAGTTCAAACAGGTATGGCGCCTACGAGCAGTACTTC. The V and J genes are TRBV27 and TRBJ2-7; TRBD1 is a weak D gene call, 5 bases matching. Taken from cysteine to phenylalanine, the CDR3 has 15 residues. Only the CDR3 DNA stays, 45 bases, in frame from base 1. The germline V gene encodes CDR1 MNHEY and CDR2 SMNVEV (reference sequence). The V end loses 4 bases and the J end loses 2 bases, and a stretch of 15 bases separates them.